This T cell receptor (beta chain) is from a study of T cells after yellow fever vaccination. Using its own MiXCR run on the 5' RACE reads, TCRdb lists one record per CDR3 protein. This sample yields approximately 330,000 distinct CDR3 sequences, of which 4.1% are seen a single time; under 30% belongs to the top ten. This clonotype showed up just a few times. What it recognizes is unknown. The trim removed 4 bases at V and 3 bases at J, leaving 4 bases unmatched. The CDR3 runs 16 residues. Germline assignment: CDR1 SGHAT and CDR2 FQNNGV. Overall study findings and caveats: The study re-detected most primary-vaccination clones after the booster (96% CD4, 80% to 90% CD8).

The sequencing used PBMCs, collected 5 days after the yellow fever booster vaccination. The chain links TRBV11-2 to TRBJ2-2, with 11 bases that match TRBD2. The TCR comes from a man younger than 35 who received the YFV17D yellow fever vaccine. CDR3 bases: TGTGCCAGCAGCTCGGAACTAGCGGGGGACACCGGGGAGCTGTTTTTT. It yields the protein CASSSELAGDTGELFF.